This T cell receptor beta chain stems from a study of patients and donors after allogeneic stem cell transplantation. Each CDR3 protein gets one entry after TCRdb re-called the RT-PCR reads with MiXCR. The sample carries about 410,000 distinct CDR3 sequences, roughly 17% recorded once. Trimming removed 2 bases from V and 4 bases from J; junction bases left unmatched: 6. Germline lookup yields CDR1 MNHEY and CDR2 SVGEGT. The CDR3 is made up of 15 amino acids. The V and J genes are TRBV6-2 or TRBV6-3 and TRBJ2-7; 9 nucleotides agree with TRBD2. The origin of this receptor is a human donor who was either an allogeneic HSCT recipient or a stem cell or donor lymphocyte infusion donor (not recorded which). It is not recorded whose cells these are; they may come from a transplant donor. Sequencing used blood, either unsorted or a sorted T cell fraction (not recorded which). The CDR3 nucleotides read TGTGCCAGCAGTTACGGGGGGACTAGCCATTACGAGCAGTACTTC. It specifies CASSYGGTSHYEQYF.